This entry features one T cell receptor beta chain sequence. Its antigen is as yet unknown. TCRdb reanalysed the 5' RACE reads using MiXCR and keeps one entry per CDR3 protein. This table has 1,800,000 or so distinct CDR3 sequences, less than 35% appearing once. The data were taken from a study of identical twins. Study results and caveats: Modeled out-of-frame TCR alpha sharing in monozygotic twins fell below observed levels. Alpha sequences out of frame and shared by twins had excess low generation probability.

V shed 3 bases, J shed 1 base, and the junction held 4 bases outside the gene matches. Germline CDR1 reads SGHRS; CDR2 reads YFSETQ. The CDR3 loop spans 16 amino acids. The V and J genes are TRBV5-1 and TRBJ2-3; 11 positions agree with TRBD2. This TCR was recovered from a newborn girl in good health. Sequenced material: cord blood. The CDR3 DNA sequence: TGCGCCAGCAGCTCGGAACTAGCGGGGGGCACAGATACGCAGTATTTT. Translated: CASSSELAGGTDTQYF.